These 20 T cell receptor beta chains were sequenced from one sample in a study of cytomegalovirus exposure and HLA in healthy donors. With 60 Vbeta and 13 Jbeta primers, the PCR was carried out. Produced via immunoSEQ multiplex PCR; TCRdb's table is partial and in-frame only. The repertoire has roughly 190,000 clones, just over 75% of them found once; the top ten carry 2% to 2.5%. Material for sequencing was PBMCs. These receptors originate from a woman aged 25 to 39 in good health and CMV-seropositive.

The CDR3 DNA sequence: TGTGCCAGCAGCTCGCACGGACAGAACTACGAGCAGTACTTC. As protein: CASSSHGQNYEQYF. This chain links TRBV7-2 with TRBJ2-7; D is perhaps TRBD1 (6 bases). V dropped 4 bases and J dropped 3 bases, with 13 bases sitting between them. The CDR3 runs 14 residues. From germline, CDR1 is SGHTA and CDR2 FQGNSA.

This clone was picked up a small number of times. The V gene is TRBV7-2, the J gene TRBJ2-3; 9 positions match TRBD2. Germline V gene data show CDR1 as SGHTA and CDR2 as FQGNSA. Trimming at V came to 11 bases and at J to 8 bases, leaving 14 bases not matched to a gene. The CDR3 contains 14 residues. CDR3 in DNA: TGTGCCTGTTCAGCGGGGGGCGCATTAGTTACGCAGTATTTT. Translation gives CACSAGGALVTQYF.

The V and J genes are TRBV28 and TRBJ1-2; 8 nucleotides line up with TRBD1. CDR3 size: 15 residues. Trimming cost V 6 bases and J 5 bases; bases outside gene matches: 11. CDR1 is MDHEN, CDR2 SYDVKM, per germline. CDR3 protein: CASSSQGAAFYGYTF. The CDR3 DNA reads as TGTGCCAGCAGCTCGCAGGGGGCCGCCTTTTATGGCTACACCTTC.

The chain employs TRBV27 and TRBJ2-6; D is undetermined. The germline gives CDR1 MNHEY, CDR2 SMNVEV (reference sequence). The V end lost 4 bases, the J end lost 1 base, and 8 bases lay between the germline ends. CDR3 length: 15 amino acids. The CDR3 loop reads CASSYIWSGANVLTF. CDR3 nucleotide sequence: TGTGCCAGCAGTTACATCTGGTCTGGGGCCAACGTCCTGACTTTC. The whole variable domain, remainder taken from reference TRBV27 and TRBJ2-6, is EAQVTQNPRYLITVTGKKLTVTCSQNMNHEYMSWYRQDPGLGLRQIYYSMNVEVTDKGDVPEGYKVSRKEKRNFPLILESPSPNQTSLYFCASSYIWSGANVLTFGAGSRLTVL.

CDR3 nucleotides: TGTGCCAGCAGCTTATCAGGGGGCAATCAGCCCCAGCATTTT. This translates into CASSLSGGNQPQHF. The rearrangement joins TRBV5-5 to TRBJ1-5; D perhaps matches TRBD1 (6 bases). Germline values: CDR1 SGHKS, CDR2 YYEKEE (reference sequence). With 2 bases removed from V and 2 bases from J, the gap between germline ends came to 8 bases. This CDR3 contains 14 residues.

The gene calls are TRBV2 and TRBJ1-6, with TRBD1 matching over 7 bases. Losses at the gene ends were 3 bases for V and 7 bases for J; bases not matched to a gene: 3. Germline CDR1 is SNHLY and CDR2 is FYNNEI. The CDR3 extends over 14 amino acids. The DNA of the CDR3 is TGTGCCAGCAGTGAGACAGGGCTCAATTCACCCCTCCACTTT. It specifies CASSETGLNSPLHF.

The rearrangement uses TRBV19 and TRBJ2-1, with TRBD1 matching over 9 bases. J was trimmed by 8 bases and V by 6 bases; bases with no gene match: 11. The CDR3 covers 15 residues. Germline V gene sequence: CDR1 LNHDA, CDR2 SQIVND (reference sequence). CDR3 amino acids: CASRTPGQGEYEQFF. As DNA, the CDR3 is TGTGCCAGTAGGACGCCGGGACAGGGAGAGTATGAGCAGTTCTTC.

The CDR3 bases are TGCGCCAGCAGCCCGGGACTCCAAGAGACCCAGTACTTC. Translating it yields CASSPGLQETQYF. The gene calls are TRBV4-3 and TRBJ2-5, with D perhaps matching TRBD2 (6 bases). The CDR3 consists of 13 residues. The germline V gene encodes CDR1 LGHNA and CDR2 YSLEER. V gave up 4 bases and J gave up 1 base, with 7 bases separating them.

This clone has a handful of counts. The chain links TRBV6-6 to TRBJ1-5; D is perhaps TRBD1 (5 bases). Germline lookup yields CDR1 MNHNY and CDR2 SVGAGI (reference sequence). CDR3 length: 13 residues. With 5 bases removed from V and 6 bases from J, the gap between germline ends came to 11 bases. The CDR3 loop is CASSLNGGQPQHF. CDR3 bases: TGTGCCAGCAGTCTCAACGGGGGTCAGCCCCAGCATTTT.

V gene TRBV5-4 combines with J gene TRBJ2-7; 8 nucleotides line up with TRBD1. CDR1 is SGHNT and CDR2 is YYREEE in the germline V gene (reference sequence). CDR3 length: 15 residues. J lost 5 bases, V lost 4 bases, and 11 bases had no gene match. CDR3 loop: CASSTRGTGRHEQYF. The CDR3 DNA sequence: TGTGCCAGCAGCACCAGAGGGACAGGCCGCCACGAGCAGTACTTC.

The rearrangement links TRBV9 to TRBJ2-4, with 14 bases lining up with TRBD2. V shed 4 bases, J shed 7 bases, and the junction held 4 bases outside the gene matches. Germline lookup yields CDR1 SGDLS and CDR2 YYNGEE. CDR3 length equals 15 residues. CDR3 sequence reads: CASSPGTSGGNIQYF. CDR3 nucleotides: TGTGCCAGCAGCCCTGGGACTAGCGGGGGTAACATTCAGTACTTC.

The table lists this clone with a few counts. This chain connects TRBV30 to TRBJ2-1; 7 bases fit TRBD2. J lost 7 bases, V lost 1 base, and 4 bases had no gene match. The germline V gene encodes CDR1 GTSNPN and CDR2 SVGIG (reference sequence). The CDR3 sequence is 13 residues long. CDR3 sequence: CAWSGGRVNEQFF. CDR3 sequence (DNA): TGTGCCTGGAGTGGGGGGAGGGTGAATGAGCAGTTCTTC.

The V and J genes are TRBV30 and TRBJ2-2; 9 bases are a match to TRBD1. CDR1 and CDR2 from the germline V gene are GTSNPN and SVGIG (reference sequence). The CDR3 is 16 amino acids. Unmatched junction bases numbered 12, after V lost 4 bases and J lost 6 bases. CDR3: CAWKPKGTGFPGELFF. The CDR3 coding sequence is TGTGCCTGGAAACCTAAGGGGACAGGGTTCCCCGGGGAGCTGTTTTTT.

The gene calls are TRBV9 and TRBJ1-2, with 8 bases that match TRBD1. This CDR3 has 16 amino acids. Germline V CDR1 and CDR2: SGDLS, YYNGEE. The trim removed 4 bases at V and 2 bases at J, leaving 10 bases unmatched. This CDR3 reads CASSTARTGRNYGYTF. CDR3 coding DNA: TGTGCCAGCAGCACCGCAAGGACAGGGAGGAACTATGGCTACACCTTC.

This clone was seen only a few times. The chain carries TRBV5-4 and TRBJ2-7; no clear D. The ends were cut back, 0 bases at V and 7 bases at J, with 5 bases in the middle. The CDR3 runs 11 residues. Germline CDR1 and CDR2: SGHNT and YYREEE (reference sequence). The CDR3 DNA sequence: TGTGCCAGCAGCTTGGGACTTGAGCAGTACTTC. Translating it yields CASSLGLEQYF.

V and J are TRBV19 and TRBJ2-2, with 7 bases lining up with TRBD1. The CDR3 extends over 18 amino acids. Germline CDR1 is LNHDA and CDR2 is SQIVND (reference sequence). The V gene end was trimmed by 0 bases and the J gene end by 0 bases; junction bases not matched to a gene: 7. CDR3: CASSIETPGTANTGELFF. CDR3 DNA sequence: TGTGCCAGTAGTATAGAGACCCCCGGGACAGCGAACACCGGGGAGCTGTTTTTT.

V is TRBV6-1 and J is TRBJ2-7; 14 nucleotides match TRBD2. The germline V gene has CDR1 MNHNS and CDR2 SASEGT. The trim removed 3 bases at V and 7 bases at J, leaving 14 bases unmatched. There are 18 residues in the CDR3. CDR3 loop: CASSDAKTSGRVSREQYF. CDR3 in DNA: TGTGCCAGCAGTGACGCTAAGACTAGCGGGAGGGTCAGCCGGGAGCAGTACTTC.

The V gene is TRBV5-4, the J gene TRBJ1-2, with D unresolved. The germline V and J ends were trimmed by 4 bases and 5 bases, with 12 bases remaining between them. CDR1 and CDR2 (germline): SGHNT, YYREEE (reference sequence). The length of the CDR3 is 13 residues. CDR3: CASSPSKEYGYTF. The CDR3, as DNA: TGTGCCAGCAGCCCGTCGAAGGAGTATGGCTACACCTTC.

The chain employs TRBV27 and TRBJ1-4, with 9 bases identical to TRBD1. Germline V lookup: CDR1 MNHEY, CDR2 SMNVEV (reference sequence). The CDR3 totals 17 residues. J was trimmed by 12 bases and V by 8 bases; bases with no gene match: 22. The CDR3 nucleotides are TGTGCCAGCTACGGGACAGGGAGATTCAACGGGTCCGCGGAACTGTTTTTT. This codes for CASYGTGRFNGSAELFF.

The chain joins TRBV19 to TRBJ1-6; D not certain. Germline values: CDR1 LNHDA, CDR2 SQIVND (reference sequence). V shed 7 bases and J shed 7 bases, with 11 bases lying between them. The CDR3 sequence is 13 residues long. The CDR3, as DNA: TGTGCCAGTACTGGGCAGACGAATTCACCCCTCCACTTT. It yields the protein CASTGQTNSPLHF.